These 23 T cell receptor beta chains were all obtained from the same sample, sequenced in a study of cytomegalovirus exposure and HLA in healthy donors. Data came from immunoSEQ multiplex PCR; TCRdb stores just in-frame clones and leaves some out. This sample has 100,000 to 150,000 clones, with almost 90% found just once. The sample taken for sequencing was PBMCs. The receptors derive from a man between 25 and 39 years old in good health and CMV-seronegative.

This clone was observed once. The gene calls are TRBV18 and TRBJ1-1; 11 nucleotides match TRBD1. The CDR3 has 13 residues. V was pared by 3 bases and J by 13 bases, with 7 bases of the junction left unmatched. Germline V lookup: CDR1 KGHSH, CDR2 LQKENI. CDR3 protein: CASSPNGQGAVFF. The CDR3 nucleotides read TGTGCCAGCTCACCTAATGGACAGGGGGCGGTTTTCTTT.

The rearrangement links TRBV28 to TRBJ2-7, with 10 bases that match TRBD2. The V gene end was trimmed by 4 bases and the J gene end by 2 bases; junction bases not matched to a gene: 20. CDR1 and CDR2 from the germline V gene are MDHEN and SYDVKM. This CDR3 comprises 20 residues. CDR3 region: CASSYHGLASSGSKPYEQYF. The CDR3 DNA reads as TGTGCCAGCAGTTACCACGGGCTTGCTTCTAGCGGGAGCAAACCCTACGAGCAGTACTTC.

The genes are TRBV5-1 and TRBJ2-7; D possibly corresponds to TRBD1 (6 bases). Trimming took 3 bases from V and 1 from J, leaving 17 bases between them. This CDR3 comprises 16 residues. CDR1 and CDR2 from the germline V gene are SGHRS and YFSETQ. DNA for the CDR3: TGCGCCAGCAGCTACAACCGGGACACCTTATCCTACGAGCAGTACTTC. Translated, it gives CASSYNRDTLSYEQYF.

The J gene is TRBJ2-3, the V gene TRBV15; no firm D call. The V gene's germline CDR1 is LNHNV and CDR2 YYDKDF (reference sequence). This CDR3 is built from 16 residues. V gave up 3 bases and J gave up 0 bases, with 13 bases separating them. The CDR3 here is CATSRAHAASTDTQYF. The DNA of the CDR3 is TGTGCCACCAGCAGGGCTCACGCCGCTAGCACAGATACGCAGTATTTT.

This chain links TRBV10-2 with TRBJ2-2, with 13 nucleotides matching TRBD2. Germline CDR1 is WSHSY and CDR2 is SAAADI. This CDR3 has 16 amino acids. The V segment lost 10 bases and the J segment 1 base; nucleotides outside the gene matches: 6. The CDR3 loop reads CATSGLAGVNTGELFF. The DNA of the CDR3 is TGCGCCACTTCCGGACTAGCGGGAGTGAACACCGGGGAGCTGTTTTTT.

V and J are TRBV11-2 and TRBJ1-2, with 7 bases fitting TRBD1. This CDR3 has 14 amino acids. J lost 5 bases, V lost 3 bases, and 6 bases had no gene match. Germline V CDR1 and CDR2: SGHAT, FQNNGV. CDR3 amino acids: CASSFDRDSYGYTF. DNA of the CDR3: TGTGCCAGCAGCTTCGACAGGGACTCATATGGCTACACCTTC.

V and J are TRBV30 and TRBJ2-1; 7 bases match TRBD1. The CDR3 spans 16 residues. The germline gives CDR1 GTSNPN, CDR2 SVGIG (reference sequence). Trimming at V came to 3 bases and at J to 3 bases, leaving 11 bases not matched to a gene. The DNA of the CDR3 is TGTGCCTGGAGCAGAAAGCGGCCAGGGGGCTACAATGAGCAGTTCTTC. Translating gives CAWSRKRPGGYNEQFF.

This clone was counted between two and nine times. V usage is TRBV2 and J usage is TRBJ1-5; 7 bases fit TRBD1. Unmatched junction bases numbered 9, after V lost 2 bases and J lost 5 bases. The germline CDR1 and CDR2 sequences are SNHLY and FYNNEI. This CDR3 has 16 amino acids. CDR3 coding DNA: TGTGCCAGCAGTGAACCCACCGCGACAGGGCATCAGCCCCAGCATTTT. Translation: CASSEPTATGHQPQHF.

A single count supports this clone. CDR3 region: CASRLLGDQPQHF. DNA for the CDR3: TGTGCCAGTAGGCTGTTGGGAGACCAGCCCCAGCATTTT. The rearrangement joins TRBV19 to TRBJ1-5; the D is unclear. The CDR3 covers 13 residues. Germline V gene lookup returns CDR1 LNHDA and CDR2 SQIVND (reference sequence). The V and J ends lost 6 bases and 7 bases respectively, with 13 bases between them.

This clone was observed once. The CDR3 region is CAPATGLFTGELFF. The CDR3 bases are TGTGCCCCGGCGACGGGACTCTTCACCGGGGAGCTGTTTTTT. The rearrangement uses TRBV19 and TRBJ2-2; D is possibly TRBD2 (6 bases). Germline V lookup: CDR1 LNHDA, CDR2 SQIVND (reference sequence). CDR3 length: 14 residues. V gave up 11 bases and J gave up 4 bases, with 17 bases separating them.

The chain combines TRBV29-1 with TRBJ2-1; 12 bases are shared with TRBD2. The CDR3 has 15 residues. Germline-derived CDR1 and CDR2 are SQVTM and ANQGSEA. Unmatched junction bases numbered 11, after V lost 5 bases and J lost 9 bases. The CDR3 spells CSVLPTSGSIGEQFF. Here the CDR3 DNA reads TGCAGCGTTTTGCCGACTAGCGGGAGTATAGGTGAGCAGTTCTTC.

This clone has only a few counts. The V call is TRBV19, the J call TRBJ2-7; the D gene is possibly TRBD2 (5 bases). CDR1 and CDR2 (germline): LNHDA, SQIVND (reference sequence). The length of the CDR3 is 15 residues. The V gene lost 0 bases and the J gene lost 7 bases, with 16 bases spanning the gap. The CDR3: CASSIDPGKLGEQYF. In nucleotides, the CDR3 is TGTGCCAGTAGTATAGATCCGGGAAAGCTGGGGGAGCAGTACTTC.

The chain is built from TRBV7-2 and TRBJ2-4, with D possibly TRBD1 on 6 matching bases. Trimming removed 3 bases at V and 9 bases at J, with 18 bases between. Germline assignment: CDR1 SGHTA and CDR2 FQGNSA. This CDR3 is built from 15 residues. The CDR3 nucleotides are TGTGCCAGCAGCTTGGCTTCCACAGGGCTGGCCATTCAGTACTTC. Translated: CASSLASTGLAIQYF.

This rearrangement joins TRBV5-1 to TRBJ2-1, with unresolved D. The CDR3 is 15 amino acids. V shed 5 bases and J shed 4 bases, with 16 bases lying between them. Germline CDR1 and CDR2: SGHRS and YFSETQ. CDR3 DNA: TGCGCCAGCAGTTTCCGTCCAGATAAGTACAATGAGCAGTTCTTC. Encoded protein: CASSFRPDKYNEQFF.

V is TRBV19 and J is TRBJ1-2; 7 nucleotides match TRBD1. Germline V gene data show CDR1 as LNHDA and CDR2 as SQIVND (reference sequence). The CDR3 is 15 amino acids. The V gene end was trimmed by 7 bases and the J gene end by 8 bases; junction bases not matched to a gene: 16. The CDR3 sequence: CASTDITSTGNGYTF. Written as DNA, the CDR3 is TGTGCCAGTACCGATATAACCTCGACAGGGAACGGCTACACCTTC.

The gene calls are TRBV5-1 and TRBJ1-6; perhaps TRBD1 as D (6 bases). With 0 bases removed from V and 0 bases from J, the gap between germline ends came to 13 bases. The germline CDR1 and CDR2 sequences are SGHRS and YFSETQ. The CDR3 consists of 18 residues. For the CDR3, the DNA is TGCGCCAGCAGCTTGGTCGGACAGACAAGCTCCTATAATTCACCCCTCCACTTT. Translated, it gives CASSLVGQTSSYNSPLHF.

The CDR3 loop is CASSSAGGRNEQFF. In DNA form, the CDR3 reads TGTGCCAGCAGCTCCGCGGGAGGGAGGAATGAGCAGTTCTTC. The chain combines TRBV11-2 with TRBJ2-1; the match to TRBD2 covers 9 bases. V lost 4 bases, J lost 7 bases, and 5 bases stayed unmatched. This CDR3 has 14 residues. Per the germline V gene, CDR1 is SGHAT and CDR2 is FQNNGV. Drawing the rest from reference TRBV11-2 and TRBJ2-1, the complete variable domain is EAGVAQSPRYKIIEKRQSVAFWCNPISGHATLYWYQQILGQGPKLLIQFQNNGVVDDSQLPKDRFSAERLKGVDSTLKIQPAKLEDSAVYLCASSSAGGRNEQFFGPGTRLTVL.

The table lists this clone with a count of one. The chain is built from TRBV13 and TRBJ2-5; 9 bases are a match to TRBD1. Trimming removed 5 bases from V and 3 bases from J; junction bases left unmatched: 10. Germline V gene data show CDR1 as PRHDT and CDR2 as FYEKMQ (reference sequence). CDR3 length: 16 residues. CDR3 residues: CASSQEGTGYEETQYF. The DNA of the CDR3 is TGTGCCAGCAGCCAAGAGGGGACAGGGTACGAAGAGACCCAGTACTTC. The entire variable domain, with the rest obtained from reference TRBV13 and TRBJ2-5, is as follows: AAGVIQSPRHLIKEKRETATLKCYPIPRHDTVYWYQQGPGQDPQFLISFYEKMQSDKGSIPDRFSAQQFSDYHSELNMSSLELGDSALYFCASSQEGTGYEETQYFGPGTRLLVL.

The chain carries TRBV11-2 and TRBJ2-7, with 7 nucleotides matching TRBD1. J was trimmed by 3 bases and V by 0 bases; bases with no gene match: 5. Germline CDR1 SGHAT, CDR2 FQNNGV. The CDR3 contains 15 residues. CDR3 region: CASSLDRGRVYEQYF. CDR3 sequence (DNA): TGTGCCAGCAGCTTAGATAGGGGGCGCGTCTACGAGCAGTACTTC.

This chain uses TRBV29-1 with TRBJ1-2, with D perhaps matching TRBD1 (5 bases). Deletions cut 2 bases from V and 1 base from J, with 11 bases between. Per the germline V gene, CDR1 is SQVTM and CDR2 is ANQGSEA. The CDR3 spans 14 residues. The CDR3 sequence: CSVESQGLNYGYTF. For the CDR3, the DNA is TGCAGCGTTGAATCGCAGGGCCTTAACTATGGCTACACCTTC.

The chain links TRBV5-1 to TRBJ1-2, with D maybe TRBD1 (6 bases). Trimming removed 2 bases at V and 4 bases at J, with 18 bases between. In germline, CDR1 is SGHRS, CDR2 YFSETQ. The CDR3 covers 16 residues. The CDR3 DNA sequence: TGCGCCAGCAGCTTCGGGGACACGGGATCGCTCTATGGCTACACCTTC. Translated, it gives CASSFGDTGSLYGYTF.

The chain is built from TRBV4-1 and TRBJ2-7, with 7 bases identical to TRBD2. Per germline, CDR1 MGHRA and CDR2 YSYEKL. The V gene end was trimmed by 4 bases and the J gene end by 2 bases; junction bases not matched to a gene: 5. The CDR3 covers 14 residues. The CDR3 DNA reads TGCGCCAGCAGCCCCCTAGGACTAGCCTACGAGCAGTACTTC. It translates to CASSPLGLAYEQYF.

This chain uses TRBV19 with TRBJ2-5, with TRBD2 as a possible D gene (6 bases). CDR1 is LNHDA, CDR2 SQIVND, per germline (reference sequence). Trimming stripped 1 base from V and 3 bases from J, with 15 bases between. This CDR3 has 16 amino acids. The CDR3 nucleotides read TGTGCCAGTAGTATAGGAGGGAGCGGGCCTAAAGAGACCCAGTACTTC. Its protein product is CASSIGGSGPKETQYF.